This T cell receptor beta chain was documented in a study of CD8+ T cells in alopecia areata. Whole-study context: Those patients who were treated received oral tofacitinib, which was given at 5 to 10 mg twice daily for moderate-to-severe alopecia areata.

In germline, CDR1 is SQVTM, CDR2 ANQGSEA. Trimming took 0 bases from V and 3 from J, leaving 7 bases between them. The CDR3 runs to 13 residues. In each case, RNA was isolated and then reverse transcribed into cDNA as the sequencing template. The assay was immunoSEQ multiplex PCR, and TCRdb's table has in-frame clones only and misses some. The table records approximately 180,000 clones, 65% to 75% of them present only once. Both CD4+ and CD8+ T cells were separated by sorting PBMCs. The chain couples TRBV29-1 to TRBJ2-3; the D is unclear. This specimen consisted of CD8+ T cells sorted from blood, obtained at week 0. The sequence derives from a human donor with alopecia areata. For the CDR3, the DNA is TGCAGCGTTGAAGATCGGCGGACAGATACGCAGTATTTT. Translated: CSVEDRRTDTQYF.